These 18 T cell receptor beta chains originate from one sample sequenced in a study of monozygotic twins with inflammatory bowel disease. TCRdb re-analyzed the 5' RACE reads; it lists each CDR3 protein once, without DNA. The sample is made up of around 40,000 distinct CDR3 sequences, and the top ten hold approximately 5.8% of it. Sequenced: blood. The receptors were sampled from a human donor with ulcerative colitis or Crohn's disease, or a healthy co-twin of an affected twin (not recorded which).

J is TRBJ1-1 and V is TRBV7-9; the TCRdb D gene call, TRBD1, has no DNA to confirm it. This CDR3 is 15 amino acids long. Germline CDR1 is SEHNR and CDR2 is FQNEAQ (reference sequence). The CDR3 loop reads CASSNPTGGYTEAFF.

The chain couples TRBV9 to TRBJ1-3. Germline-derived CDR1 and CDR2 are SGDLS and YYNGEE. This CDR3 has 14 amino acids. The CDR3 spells CASSVDQSGNTIYF.

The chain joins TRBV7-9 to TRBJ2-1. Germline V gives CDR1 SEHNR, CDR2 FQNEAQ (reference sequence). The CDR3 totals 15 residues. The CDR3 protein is CASSLGGSGDNEQFF.

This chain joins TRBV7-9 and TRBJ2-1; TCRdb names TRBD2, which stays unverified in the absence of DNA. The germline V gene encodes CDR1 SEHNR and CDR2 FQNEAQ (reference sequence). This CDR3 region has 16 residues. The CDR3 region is CASSPTSGRTYNEQFF.

CDR3 in amino acids: CASSILGAGKAGELFF. The chain links TRBV19 to TRBJ2-2; without DNA, the TCRdb call of TRBD1 cannot be checked. The germline CDR1 and CDR2 sequences are LNHDA and SQIVND (reference sequence). This CDR3 spans 16 amino acids.

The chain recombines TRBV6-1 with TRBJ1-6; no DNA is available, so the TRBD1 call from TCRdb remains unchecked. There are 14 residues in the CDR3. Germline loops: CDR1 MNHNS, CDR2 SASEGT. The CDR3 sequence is CASRKGGAGSPLHF.

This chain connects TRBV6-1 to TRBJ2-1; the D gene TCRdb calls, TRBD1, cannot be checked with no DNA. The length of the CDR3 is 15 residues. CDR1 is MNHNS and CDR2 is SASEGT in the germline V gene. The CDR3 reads CASSETGRSYNEQFF.

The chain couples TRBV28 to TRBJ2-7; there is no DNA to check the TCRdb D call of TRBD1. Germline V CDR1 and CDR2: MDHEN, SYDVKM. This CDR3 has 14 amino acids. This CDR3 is CASSNQGQIYEQYF.

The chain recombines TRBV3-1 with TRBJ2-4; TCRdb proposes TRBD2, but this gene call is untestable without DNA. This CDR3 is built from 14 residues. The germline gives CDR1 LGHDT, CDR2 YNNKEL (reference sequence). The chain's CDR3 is CASSHGALENIQYF.

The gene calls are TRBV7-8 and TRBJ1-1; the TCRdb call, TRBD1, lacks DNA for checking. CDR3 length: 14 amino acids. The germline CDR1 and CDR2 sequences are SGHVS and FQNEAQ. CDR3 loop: CASNPTGGNTEAFF.

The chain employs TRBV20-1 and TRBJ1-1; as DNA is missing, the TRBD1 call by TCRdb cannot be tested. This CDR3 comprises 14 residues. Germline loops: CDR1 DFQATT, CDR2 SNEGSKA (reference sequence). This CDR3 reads CSARVGGPNTEAFF.

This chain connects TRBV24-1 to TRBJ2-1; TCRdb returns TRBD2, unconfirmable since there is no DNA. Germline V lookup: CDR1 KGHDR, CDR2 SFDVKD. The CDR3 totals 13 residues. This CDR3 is CATSVSGGREQFF.

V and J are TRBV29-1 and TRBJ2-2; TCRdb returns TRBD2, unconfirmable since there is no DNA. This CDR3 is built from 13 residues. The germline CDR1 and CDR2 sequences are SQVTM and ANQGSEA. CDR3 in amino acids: CSVGSGSGGELFF.

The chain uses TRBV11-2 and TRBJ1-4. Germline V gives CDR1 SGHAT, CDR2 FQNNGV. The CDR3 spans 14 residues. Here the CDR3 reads CASSLYSPVEKLFF.

The CDR3 protein is CASSSGRTFNSPLHF. The gene calls are TRBV27 and TRBJ1-6; as DNA is missing, the TRBD1 call by TCRdb cannot be tested. Germline loops: CDR1 MNHEY, CDR2 SMNVEV (reference sequence). This CDR3 has 15 amino acids.

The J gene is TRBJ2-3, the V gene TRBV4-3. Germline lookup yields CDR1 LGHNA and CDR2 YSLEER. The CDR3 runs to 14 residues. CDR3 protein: CASSQDTVTDTQYF.

This CDR3 reads CASRSGLGNEQFF. V is TRBV5-1 and J is TRBJ2-1; no DNA is available, so the TRBD2 call from TCRdb remains unchecked. There are 13 residues in the CDR3. The germline CDR1 and CDR2 sequences are SGHRS and YFSETQ.

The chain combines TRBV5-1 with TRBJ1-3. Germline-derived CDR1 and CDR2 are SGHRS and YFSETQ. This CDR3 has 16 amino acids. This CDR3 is CASSLGHKSSGNTIYF.